These 31 T cell receptor beta chains were all obtained from the same sample, sequenced in a study of T-cell reconstitution after alpha-beta-depleted transplantation in children. The TCRbeta library was prepared with unique molecular identifiers. TCRdb independently ran MiXCR on the PCR reads; one entry per CDR3 protein. Of hundreds of thousands of distinct CDR3 sequences listed, about a sixth are singletons. Sequencing was performed on PBMCs, mostly from graft donor cells, taken 360 days after TCRalphabeta/CD19-depleted stem cell transplant. The source is a male patient under 10 years old who had a stem cell transplant for acute lymphoblastic leukemia, so the T cells may come from the graft donor.

This clonotype has just a few counts. V is TRBV10-2 and J is TRBJ1-2; no clear D gene. This CDR3 contains 14 residues. Between the trimmed V and J ends, which lost 0 bases and 5 bases, there was a span of 10 bases. Germline V gene lookup returns CDR1 WSHSY and CDR2 SAAADI. This chain's CDR3 is CASSESTLPYGYTF. CDR3 sequence (DNA): TGCGCCAGCAGTGAGTCGACTCTCCCATATGGCTACACCTTC.

CDR3 DNA sequence: TGCGCCAGCAGCCAAGTTCTTAGCGGGAGGGCTATGTACGAGCAGTACTTC. Translating gives CASSQVLSGRAMYEQYF. The chain carries TRBV4-1 and TRBJ2-7; the match to TRBD2 covers 11 bases. Germline trimming cut 1 base from V and 4 bases from J; bases unmatched to any gene: 9. The CDR3 totals 17 residues. Germline lookup yields CDR1 MGHRA and CDR2 YSYEKL.

The V and J genes are TRBV19 and TRBJ1-1; D is ambiguous. The V gene's germline CDR1 is LNHDA and CDR2 SQIVND (reference sequence). CDR3 length equals 13 residues. Trimming stripped 9 bases from V and 8 bases from J, with 19 bases between. DNA of the CDR3: TGTGCCAGCCGTGGACCGATACGATCCGAAGCTTTCTTT. Its protein is CASRGPIRSEAFF.

This clonotype turned up a few times. The CDR3 loop reads CASSPGQPNSPLHF. The CDR3, as DNA: TGTGCCAGCAGCCCGGGACAGCCTAATTCACCCCTCCACTTT. The chain combines TRBV28 with TRBJ1-6, with TRBD1 matching over 7 bases. Germline CDR1 is MDHEN and CDR2 is SYDVKM. The CDR3 loop spans 14 amino acids. Unmatched junction bases numbered 5, after V lost 6 bases and J lost 6 bases.

This clonotype was seen a handful of times. V usage is TRBV20-1 and J usage is TRBJ2-1; 7 bases are shared with TRBD1. This CDR3 has 13 residues. Germline assignment: CDR1 DFQATT and CDR2 SNEGSKA (reference sequence). The trim removed 6 bases at V and 3 bases at J, leaving 5 bases unmatched. CDR3 DNA sequence: TGCAGTGCGTCCCGGGACAGCTACAATGAGCAGTTCTTC. It yields the protein CSASRDSYNEQFF.

This clonotype was seen only a few times. The chain carries TRBV20-1 and TRBJ2-7, with 8 bases that match TRBD2. CDR1 DFQATT and CDR2 SNEGSKA come from the germline V gene (reference sequence). The CDR3 runs to 14 residues. Losses at the gene ends were 3 bases for V and 2 bases for J; bases not matched to a gene: 6. In nucleotides, the CDR3 is TGCAGTGCTAGTGTGCGGGAGGTTCCCTACGAGCAGTACTTC. Protein: CSASVREVPYEQYF.

This clonotype has a handful of counts. V and J are TRBV20-1 and TRBJ2-1; 14 nucleotides line up with TRBD2. V lost 6 bases, J lost 9 bases, and 7 bases stayed unmatched. The CDR3 length is 14 residues. Germline V gene lookup returns CDR1 DFQATT and CDR2 SNEGSKA (reference sequence). CDR3 nucleotide sequence: TGCAGTGCGCAAGGACTAGCGGGAGGTGCTGAGCAGTTCTTC. Its translation is CSAQGLAGGAEQFF.

The chain recombines TRBV4-3 with TRBJ2-2; D is possibly TRBD1 (5 bases). This CDR3 has 16 residues. Germline V CDR1 and CDR2: LGHNA, YSLEER. V was pared by 4 bases and J by 3 bases, with 15 bases between. The CDR3 bases are TGCGCCAGCAGCCGTGGACACCCCGAGGACACCGGGGAGCTGTTTTTT. Translation: CASSRGHPEDTGELFF.

This clonotype has ten or more counts. The V and J genes are TRBV28 and TRBJ2-3; tentatively, D is TRBD2 (5 bases). The V gene's germline CDR1 is MDHEN and CDR2 SYDVKM. Trimming removed 5 bases from V and 2 bases from J, with 20 bases in between. The CDR3 contains 17 residues. CDR3 amino acids: CASSPLTVTSDTDTQYF. Written as DNA, the CDR3 is TGTGCCAGCAGTCCCCTGACGGTTACTAGTGACACAGATACGCAGTATTTT.

This clonotype showed up many times. The chain combines TRBV29-1 with TRBJ2-2; D ambiguous. The CDR3 is 12 residues long. Germline values: CDR1 SQVTM, CDR2 ANQGSEA. V lost 6 bases, J lost 5 bases, and 10 bases lay in between. The CDR3 region has the DNA TGCAGCGTAGTCCCTTGGACCGGGGAGCTGTTTTTT. Protein product: CSVVPWTGELFF.

This clonotype was counted only a few times. This chain connects TRBV5-1 to TRBJ2-4; no firm D call. Germline V gene data show CDR1 as SGHRS and CDR2 as YFSETQ. V was pared by 0 bases and J by 7 bases, with 8 bases between. The CDR3 totals 13 residues. CDR3 residues: CASSLEWSNIQYF. The CDR3 bases are TGCGCCAGCAGCTTGGAGTGGTCGAACATTCAGTACTTC.

The rearrangement uses TRBV20-1 and TRBJ2-3, with 7 positions matching TRBD1. The V gene end was trimmed by 4 bases and the J gene end by 3 bases; junction bases not matched to a gene: 10. The CDR3 totals 15 residues. Germline CDR1 DFQATT, CDR2 SNEGSKA (reference sequence). CDR3: CSAKGARGWTDTQYF. Written as DNA, the CDR3 is TGCAGTGCTAAGGGGGCAAGGGGCTGGACAGATACGCAGTATTTT.

The V gene is TRBV4-3, the J gene TRBJ2-2, with a weak D call TRBD2 (6 bases). The V end was cut by 1 base, the J end by 6 bases, with 18 bases between. The germline V gene encodes CDR1 LGHNA and CDR2 YSLEER. This CDR3 is 17 amino acids long. DNA for the CDR3: TGCGCCAGCAGCCAAGTCTTTCCGGGACTCTTGTCCGGGGAGCTGTTTTTT. Residues: CASSQVFPGLLSGELFF.

Only a few counts were recorded for this clonotype. The rearrangement links TRBV20-1 to TRBJ2-2; D is perhaps TRBD1 (5 bases). Trimming shortened V by 3 bases and J by 0 bases, and 11 bases separated the two germline ends. The length of the CDR3 is 15 residues. Germline assignment: CDR1 DFQATT and CDR2 SNEGSKA (reference sequence). CDR3 amino acids: CSASSRQSNTGELFF. CDR3 sequence (DNA): TGCAGTGCTAGTAGTCGACAGTCGAACACCGGGGAGCTGTTTTTT.

This clonotype has at least ten counts. The chain joins TRBV4-3 to TRBJ2-1; 8 nucleotides align to TRBD2. The germline V gene encodes CDR1 LGHNA and CDR2 YSLEER. The CDR3 is 16 amino acids. Trimming at V came to 6 bases and at J to 7 bases, leaving 14 bases not matched to a gene. CDR3 DNA sequence: TGCGCCAGCAGATCCGAGCGGGAGTGGGGGATTAATGAGCAGTTCTTC. Translating gives CASRSEREWGINEQFF.

This sequence joins TRBV29-1 and TRBJ2-3, with 10 nucleotides matching TRBD1. This CDR3 region has 17 residues. In germline, CDR1 is SQVTM, CDR2 ANQGSEA. The V gene end was trimmed by 4 bases and the J gene end by 0 bases; junction bases not matched to a gene: 10. The chain's CDR3 is CSVVRAKGQGSTDTQYF. CDR3 nucleotides: TGCAGCGTTGTGCGGGCCAAGGGACAGGGGAGCACAGATACGCAGTATTTT.

The chain employs TRBV12-3 or TRBV12-4 and TRBJ2-7, with 12 bases aligning to TRBD2. The CDR3 is 16 amino acids. The V segment lost 1 base and the J segment 6 bases; nucleotides outside the gene matches: 7. The CDR3 nucleotides are TGTGCCAGCAGTTTAGTACTAGCGGGAGGACTTGGCGAGCAGTACTTC. Translated: CASSLVLAGGLGEQYF.

J is TRBJ2-7 and V is TRBV25-1; a weak D match, TRBD2 (8 bases). The germline V and J ends were trimmed by 3 bases and 2 bases, with 14 bases remaining between them. CDR1 is MGHDK and CDR2 is SYGVNS in the germline V gene. There are 15 residues in the CDR3. The CDR3 nucleotides read TGTGCCAGCAGTGATAGCGGGGACAGCCCCTACGAGCAGTACTTC. It is translated as CASSDSGDSPYEQYF.

The chain has TRBV10-3 and TRBJ2-7; no reliable D call. The CDR3 has 15 amino acids. Germline V gives CDR1 ENHRY, CDR2 SYGVKD. V was trimmed by 3 bases and J by 0 bases, leaving 12 bases between them. The CDR3 coding sequence is TGTGCCATCAGTGACGGACGGACCACCTCCTACGAGCAGTACTTC. Residues: CAISDGRTTSYEQYF.

This clonotype was counted many times. The CDR3 spells CASRGYLPTDTQYF. DNA of the CDR3: TGTGCCAGCCGGGGGTATCTCCCCACAGATACGCAGTATTTT. V is TRBV19 and J is TRBJ2-3; a weak D match, TRBD2 (6 bases). The CDR3 loop spans 14 amino acids. CDR1 and CDR2 (germline): LNHDA, SQIVND (reference sequence). V was cut by 9 bases and J by 2 bases, with 15 bases left in between.

The CDR3 loop is CSASRSHTGELFF. The CDR3 DNA reads as TGCAGTGCCAGCCGGAGCCACACCGGGGAGCTGTTTTTT. The V gene is TRBV20-1, the J gene TRBJ2-2; D gene ambiguous. This CDR3 region has 13 residues. V lost 6 bases and J 3 bases, leaving 11 bases between the germline ends. Looked up from germline, CDR1 is DFQATT and CDR2 is SNEGSKA (reference sequence).

This clonotype was seen a few times. The CDR3 nucleotides read TGCGCCAGCAGCCAGACCACCGGGACAGGGTACACTGGGGCCAACGTCCTGACTTTC. Its protein is CASSQTTGTGYTGANVLTF. The chain employs TRBV4-1 and TRBJ2-6, with 9 bases fitting TRBD1. The V gene end was trimmed by 3 bases and the J gene end by 2 bases; junction bases not matched to a gene: 11. CDR1 MGHRA and CDR2 YSYEKL come from the germline V gene. This CDR3 is 19 amino acids long.

This clonotype has a count of ten or more. The chain has TRBV4-1 and TRBJ1-5; perhaps TRBD1 as D (5 bases). The V gene's germline CDR1 is MGHRA and CDR2 YSYEKL. V shed 6 bases and J shed 0 bases, with 12 bases lying between them. The CDR3 sequence is 15 residues long. The CDR3 here is CASRPDRVSNQPQHF. CDR3 nucleotide sequence: TGCGCCAGCAGACCCGACAGAGTTAGCAATCAGCCCCAGCATTTT.

This chain links TRBV20-1 with TRBJ2-3; 8 bases agree with TRBD2. CDR3 length equals 15 residues. V dropped 6 bases and J dropped 2; count of bases not matched to a gene: 10. Looked up from germline, CDR1 is DFQATT and CDR2 is SNEGSKA (reference sequence). The CDR3, as DNA: TGCAGTGCAACCTTCGGACTAGCCGACACAGATACGCAGTATTTT. The encoded protein is CSATFGLADTDTQYF.

The chain joins TRBV12-3 or TRBV12-4 to TRBJ2-1; D is ambiguous. The V and J ends lost 5 bases and 1 base respectively, with 12 bases between them. CDR3 size: 15 residues. The CDR3 nucleotides read TGTGCCAGCAGTCTTTTGGACGTTTCCTACAATGAGCAGTTCTTC. Protein sequence: CASSLLDVSYNEQFF.

The sample holds a few counts of this clonotype. The chain joins TRBV20-1 to TRBJ2-3; a possible D gene is TRBD2 (5 bases). The CDR3 spans 13 residues. The germline gives CDR1 DFQATT, CDR2 SNEGSKA (reference sequence). The V gene lost 6 bases and the J gene lost 0 bases, with 10 bases spanning the gap. DNA for the CDR3: TGCAGTGCGGAGGAGCGGAGCACAGATACGCAGTATTTT. Its protein product is CSAEERSTDTQYF.

This clonotype was seen many times. The chain carries TRBV12-3 or TRBV12-4 and TRBJ2-6, with no clear D. This CDR3 region has 18 residues. Trimming pared 2 bases from V and 0 bases from J, leaving 14 bases between. The DNA of the CDR3 is TGTGCCAGCAGTTTAACCGTCCCCTCCAACTCTGGGGCCAACGTCCTGACTTTC. Amino acids: CASSLTVPSNSGANVLTF.

This clonotype was seen more than once but under ten times. This sequence joins TRBV4-1 and TRBJ1-2; D is ambiguous. The V end was cut by 2 bases, the J end by 4 bases, with 8 bases between. Germline V CDR1 and CDR2: MGHRA, YSYEKL. There are 13 residues in the CDR3. CDR3: CASSQPAPYGYTF. In DNA, the CDR3 is TGCGCCAGCAGCCAACCGGCCCCCTATGGCTACACCTTC.

The CDR3 protein is CASSPGESSYNEQFF. Written as DNA, the CDR3 is TGCGCCAGCAGTCCAGGCGAGAGCTCCTACAATGAGCAGTTCTTC. This sequence joins TRBV5-1 and TRBJ2-1, with D unclear. The V gene's germline CDR1 is SGHRS and CDR2 YFSETQ. The CDR3 totals 15 residues. V gave up 5 bases and J gave up 0 bases, with 12 bases separating them.

Concerning this clonotype itself: The CDR3 end shows no conserved phenylalanine or tryptophan, and so a read error is likely. The rearrangement uses TRBV12-3 or TRBV12-4 and TRBJ1-5; the match to TRBD1 covers 7 bases. The CDR3 consists of 15 residues. After removal of 5 bases from V and 4 bases from J, the junction contained 8 bases not matched to a gene. The DNA of the CDR3 is TGTGCCAGCAGTCTGACAGGGCCGGGAAATCAGCCCCAGCATTCT. It encodes CASSLTGPGNQPQHS.

This clonotype was observed a few times. V and J are TRBV15 and TRBJ2-4, with TRBD1 as a possible D gene (5 bases). Per germline, CDR1 LNHNV and CDR2 YYDKDF (reference sequence). CDR3 size: 15 residues. V was shortened by 3 bases and J by 7 bases, with 16 bases between the two germline ends. CDR3 bases: TGTGCCACCAGCAGGTCCAGGGTCGCCGGGAACATTCAGTACTTC. This sequence encodes CATSRSRVAGNIQYF.